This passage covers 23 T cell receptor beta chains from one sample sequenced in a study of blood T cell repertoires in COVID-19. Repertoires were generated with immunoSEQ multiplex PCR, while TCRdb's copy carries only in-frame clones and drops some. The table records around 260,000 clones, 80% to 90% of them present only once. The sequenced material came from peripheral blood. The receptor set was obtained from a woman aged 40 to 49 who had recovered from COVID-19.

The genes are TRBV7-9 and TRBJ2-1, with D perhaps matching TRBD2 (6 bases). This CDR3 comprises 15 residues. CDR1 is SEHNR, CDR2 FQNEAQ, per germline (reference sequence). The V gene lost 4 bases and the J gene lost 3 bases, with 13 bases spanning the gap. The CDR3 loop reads CASSSPRDFYNEQFF. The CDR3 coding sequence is TGTGCCAGCAGCTCTCCCCGGGACTTCTACAATGAGCAGTTCTTC.

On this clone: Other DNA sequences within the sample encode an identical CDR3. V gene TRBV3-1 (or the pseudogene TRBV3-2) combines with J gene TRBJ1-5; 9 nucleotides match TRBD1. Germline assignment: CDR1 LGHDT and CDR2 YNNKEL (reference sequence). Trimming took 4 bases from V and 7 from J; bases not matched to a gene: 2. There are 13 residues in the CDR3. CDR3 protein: CASSRDRDQPQHF. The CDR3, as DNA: TGTGCCAGCAGCCGGGACAGGGACCAGCCCCAGCATTTT.

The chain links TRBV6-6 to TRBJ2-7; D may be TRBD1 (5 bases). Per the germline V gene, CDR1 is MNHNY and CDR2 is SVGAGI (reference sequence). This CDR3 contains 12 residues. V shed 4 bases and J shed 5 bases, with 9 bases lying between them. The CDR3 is CASSSQGDEQYF. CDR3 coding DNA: TGTGCCAGCAGTTCGCAGGGTGACGAGCAGTACTTC.

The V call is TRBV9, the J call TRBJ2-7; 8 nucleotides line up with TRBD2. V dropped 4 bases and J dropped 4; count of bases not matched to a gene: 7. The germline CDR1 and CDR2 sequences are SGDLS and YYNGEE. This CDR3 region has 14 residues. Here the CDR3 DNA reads TGTGCCAGCAGCCTCACGGGAGGGGGTTACGAGCAGTACTTC. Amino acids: CASSLTGGGYEQYF. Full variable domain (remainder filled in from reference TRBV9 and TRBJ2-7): DSGVTQTPKHLITATGQRVTLRCSPRSGDLSVYWYQQSLDQGLQFLIQYYNGEERAKGNILERFSAQQFPDLHSELNLSSLELGDSALYFCASSLTGGGYEQYFGPGTRLTVT.

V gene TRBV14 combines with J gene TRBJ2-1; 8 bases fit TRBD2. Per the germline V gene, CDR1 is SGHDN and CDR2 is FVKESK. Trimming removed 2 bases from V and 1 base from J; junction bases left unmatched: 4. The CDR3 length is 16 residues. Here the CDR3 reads CASSQLGGGSYNEQFF. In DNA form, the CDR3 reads TGTGCCAGCAGCCAACTTGGCGGGGGGTCCTACAATGAGCAGTTCTTC.

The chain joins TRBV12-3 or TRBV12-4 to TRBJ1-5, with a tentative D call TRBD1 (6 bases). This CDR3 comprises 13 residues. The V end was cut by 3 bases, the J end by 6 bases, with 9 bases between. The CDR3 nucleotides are TGTGCCAGCAGTTTGGGGGGGCGTCAGCCCCAGCATTTT. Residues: CASSLGGRQPQHF.

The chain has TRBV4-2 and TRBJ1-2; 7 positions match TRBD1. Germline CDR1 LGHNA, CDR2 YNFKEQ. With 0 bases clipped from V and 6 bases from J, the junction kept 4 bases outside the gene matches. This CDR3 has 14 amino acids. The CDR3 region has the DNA TGTGCCAGCAGCCAAGAGGGACAGAGGCATGGCTACACCTTC. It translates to CASSQEGQRHGYTF.

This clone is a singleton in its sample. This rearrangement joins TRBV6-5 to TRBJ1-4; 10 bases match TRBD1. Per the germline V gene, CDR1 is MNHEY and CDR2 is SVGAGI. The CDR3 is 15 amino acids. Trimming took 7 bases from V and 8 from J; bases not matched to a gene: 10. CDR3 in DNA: TGTGCCAGCAATTCGACAGGGGGCGCCGGGGAAAAACTGTTTTTT. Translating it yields CASNSTGGAGEKLFF.

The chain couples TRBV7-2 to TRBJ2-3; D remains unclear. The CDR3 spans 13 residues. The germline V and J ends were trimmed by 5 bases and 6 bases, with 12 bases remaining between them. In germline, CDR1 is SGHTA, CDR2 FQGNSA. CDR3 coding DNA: TGTGCCAGCAGCCTTGAACGTCGGGATACGCAGTATTTT. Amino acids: CASSLERRDTQYF.

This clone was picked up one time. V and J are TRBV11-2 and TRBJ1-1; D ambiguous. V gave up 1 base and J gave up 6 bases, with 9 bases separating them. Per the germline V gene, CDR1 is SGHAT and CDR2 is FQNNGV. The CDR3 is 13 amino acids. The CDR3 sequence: CASSLVLAAEAFF. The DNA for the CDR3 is TGTGCCAGCAGCTTAGTTTTGGCAGCTGAAGCTTTCTTT.

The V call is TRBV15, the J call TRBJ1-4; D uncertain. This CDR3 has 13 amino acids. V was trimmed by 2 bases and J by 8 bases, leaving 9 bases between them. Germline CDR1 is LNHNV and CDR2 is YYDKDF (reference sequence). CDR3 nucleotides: TGTGCCACCAGCAGACAGCGTTCGGAAAAACTGTTTTTT. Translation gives CATSRQRSEKLFF.

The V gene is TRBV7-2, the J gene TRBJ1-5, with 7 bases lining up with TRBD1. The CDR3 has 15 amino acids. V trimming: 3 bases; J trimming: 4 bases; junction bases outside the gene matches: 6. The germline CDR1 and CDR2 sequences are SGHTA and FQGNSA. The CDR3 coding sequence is TGTGCCAGCAGCTTTGGGACAGCTCATAATCAGCCCCAGCATTTT. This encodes CASSFGTAHNQPQHF. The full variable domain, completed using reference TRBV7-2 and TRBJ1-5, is GAGVSQSPSNKVTEKGKDVELRCDPISGHTALYWYRQSLGQGLEFLIYFQGNSAPDKSGLPSDRFSAERTGGSVSTLTIQRTQQEDSAVYLCASSFGTAHNQPQHFGDGTRLSIL.

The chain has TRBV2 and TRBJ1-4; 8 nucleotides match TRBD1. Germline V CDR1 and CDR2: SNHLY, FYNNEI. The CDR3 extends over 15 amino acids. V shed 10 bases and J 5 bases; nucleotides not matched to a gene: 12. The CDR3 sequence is CATQINDRGNEKLFF. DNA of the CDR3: TGTGCCACCCAGATCAATGACAGGGGAAATGAAAAACTGTTTTTT. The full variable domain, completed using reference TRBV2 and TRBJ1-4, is EPEVTQTPSHQVTQMGQEVILRCVPISNHLYFYWYRQILGQKVEFLVSFYNNEISEKSEIFDDQFSVERPDGSNFTLKIRSTKLEDSAMYFCATQINDRGNEKLFFGSGTQLSVL.

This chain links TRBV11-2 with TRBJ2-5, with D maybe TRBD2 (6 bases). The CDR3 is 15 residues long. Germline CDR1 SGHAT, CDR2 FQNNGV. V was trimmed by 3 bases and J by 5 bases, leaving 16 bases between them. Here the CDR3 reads CASSFPRGIRETQYF. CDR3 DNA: TGTGCCAGCAGCTTTCCGCGGGGTATACGGGAGACCCAGTACTTC.

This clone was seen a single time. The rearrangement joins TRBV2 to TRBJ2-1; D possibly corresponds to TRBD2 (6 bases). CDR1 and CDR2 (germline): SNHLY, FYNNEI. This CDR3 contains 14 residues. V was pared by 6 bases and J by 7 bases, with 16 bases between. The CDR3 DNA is TGTGCCAGCAGGGTACTAGCCCGGCAGAATGAGCAGTTCTTC. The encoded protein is CASRVLARQNEQFF.

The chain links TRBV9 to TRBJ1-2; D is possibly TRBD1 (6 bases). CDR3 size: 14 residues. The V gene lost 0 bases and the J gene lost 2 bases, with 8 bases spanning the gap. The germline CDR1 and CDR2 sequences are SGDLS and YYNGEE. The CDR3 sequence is CASSVGQENYGYTF. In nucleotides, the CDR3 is TGTGCCAGCAGCGTAGGACAGGAGAACTATGGCTACACCTTC.

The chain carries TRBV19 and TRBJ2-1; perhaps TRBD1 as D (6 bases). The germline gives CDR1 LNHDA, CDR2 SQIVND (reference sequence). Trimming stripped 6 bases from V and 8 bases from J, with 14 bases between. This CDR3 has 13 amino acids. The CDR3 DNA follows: TGTGCCAGTAGCCGGGGCAGGGGCTATGAGCAGTTCTTC. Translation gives CASSRGRGYEQFF.

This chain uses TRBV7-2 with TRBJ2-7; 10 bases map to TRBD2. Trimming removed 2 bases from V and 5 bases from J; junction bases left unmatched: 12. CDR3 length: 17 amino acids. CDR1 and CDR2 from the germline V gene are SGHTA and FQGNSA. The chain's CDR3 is CASSLSSSGGARNEQYF. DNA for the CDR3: TGTGCCAGCAGCTTAAGTTCCAGCGGGGGGGCTAGAAACGAGCAGTACTTC. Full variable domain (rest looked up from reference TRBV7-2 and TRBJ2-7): GAGVSQSPSNKVTEKGKDVELRCDPISGHTALYWYRQSLGQGLEFLIYFQGNSAPDKSGLPSDRFSAERTGGSVSTLTIQRTQQEDSAVYLCASSLSSSGGARNEQYFGPGTRLTVT.

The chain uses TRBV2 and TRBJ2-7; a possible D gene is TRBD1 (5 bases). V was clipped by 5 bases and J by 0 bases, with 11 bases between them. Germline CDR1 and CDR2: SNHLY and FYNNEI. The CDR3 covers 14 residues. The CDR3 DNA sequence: TGTGCCAGCAGTTATAACAGGTTCTCCTACGAGCAGTACTTC. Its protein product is CASSYNRFSYEQYF.

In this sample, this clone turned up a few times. CDR3 loop: CASSMNGGRLQETQYF. The CDR3 nucleotides are TGTGCCAGTAGTATGAACGGAGGACGTCTCCAAGAGACCCAGTACTTC. This chain joins TRBV19 and TRBJ2-5, with D possibly being TRBD2 (5 bases). V was cut by 3 bases and J by 1 base, with 15 bases left in between. CDR1 is LNHDA, CDR2 SQIVND, per germline (reference sequence). The CDR3 spans 16 residues.

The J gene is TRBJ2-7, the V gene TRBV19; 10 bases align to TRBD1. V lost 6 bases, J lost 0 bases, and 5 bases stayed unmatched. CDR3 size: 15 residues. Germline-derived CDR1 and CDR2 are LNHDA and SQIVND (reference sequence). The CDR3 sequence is CASSSGTGVSYEQYF. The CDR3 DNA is TGTGCCAGTAGCTCCGGGACAGGGGTCTCCTACGAGCAGTACTTC. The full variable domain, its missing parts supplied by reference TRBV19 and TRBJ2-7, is DGGITQSPKYLFRKEGQNVTLSCEQNLNHDAMYWYRQDPGQGLRLIYYSQIVNDFQKGDIAEGYSVSREKKESFPLTVTSAQKNPTAFYLCASSSGTGVSYEQYFGPGTRLTVT.

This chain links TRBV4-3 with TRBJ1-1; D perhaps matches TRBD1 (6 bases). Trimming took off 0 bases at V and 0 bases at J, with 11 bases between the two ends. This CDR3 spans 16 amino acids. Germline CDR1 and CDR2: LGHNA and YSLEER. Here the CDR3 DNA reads TGCGCCAGCAGCCAAGAATGGGCAGGGGTGAACACTGAAGCTTTCTTT. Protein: CASSQEWAGVNTEAFF.

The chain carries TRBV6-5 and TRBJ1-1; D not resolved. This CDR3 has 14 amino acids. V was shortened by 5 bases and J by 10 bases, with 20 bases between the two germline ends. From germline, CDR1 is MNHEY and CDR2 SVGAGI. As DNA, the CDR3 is TGTGCCAGCAGTCCGCGATTAAGCGCCCTGGTAGCTTTCTTT. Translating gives CASSPRLSALVAFF.